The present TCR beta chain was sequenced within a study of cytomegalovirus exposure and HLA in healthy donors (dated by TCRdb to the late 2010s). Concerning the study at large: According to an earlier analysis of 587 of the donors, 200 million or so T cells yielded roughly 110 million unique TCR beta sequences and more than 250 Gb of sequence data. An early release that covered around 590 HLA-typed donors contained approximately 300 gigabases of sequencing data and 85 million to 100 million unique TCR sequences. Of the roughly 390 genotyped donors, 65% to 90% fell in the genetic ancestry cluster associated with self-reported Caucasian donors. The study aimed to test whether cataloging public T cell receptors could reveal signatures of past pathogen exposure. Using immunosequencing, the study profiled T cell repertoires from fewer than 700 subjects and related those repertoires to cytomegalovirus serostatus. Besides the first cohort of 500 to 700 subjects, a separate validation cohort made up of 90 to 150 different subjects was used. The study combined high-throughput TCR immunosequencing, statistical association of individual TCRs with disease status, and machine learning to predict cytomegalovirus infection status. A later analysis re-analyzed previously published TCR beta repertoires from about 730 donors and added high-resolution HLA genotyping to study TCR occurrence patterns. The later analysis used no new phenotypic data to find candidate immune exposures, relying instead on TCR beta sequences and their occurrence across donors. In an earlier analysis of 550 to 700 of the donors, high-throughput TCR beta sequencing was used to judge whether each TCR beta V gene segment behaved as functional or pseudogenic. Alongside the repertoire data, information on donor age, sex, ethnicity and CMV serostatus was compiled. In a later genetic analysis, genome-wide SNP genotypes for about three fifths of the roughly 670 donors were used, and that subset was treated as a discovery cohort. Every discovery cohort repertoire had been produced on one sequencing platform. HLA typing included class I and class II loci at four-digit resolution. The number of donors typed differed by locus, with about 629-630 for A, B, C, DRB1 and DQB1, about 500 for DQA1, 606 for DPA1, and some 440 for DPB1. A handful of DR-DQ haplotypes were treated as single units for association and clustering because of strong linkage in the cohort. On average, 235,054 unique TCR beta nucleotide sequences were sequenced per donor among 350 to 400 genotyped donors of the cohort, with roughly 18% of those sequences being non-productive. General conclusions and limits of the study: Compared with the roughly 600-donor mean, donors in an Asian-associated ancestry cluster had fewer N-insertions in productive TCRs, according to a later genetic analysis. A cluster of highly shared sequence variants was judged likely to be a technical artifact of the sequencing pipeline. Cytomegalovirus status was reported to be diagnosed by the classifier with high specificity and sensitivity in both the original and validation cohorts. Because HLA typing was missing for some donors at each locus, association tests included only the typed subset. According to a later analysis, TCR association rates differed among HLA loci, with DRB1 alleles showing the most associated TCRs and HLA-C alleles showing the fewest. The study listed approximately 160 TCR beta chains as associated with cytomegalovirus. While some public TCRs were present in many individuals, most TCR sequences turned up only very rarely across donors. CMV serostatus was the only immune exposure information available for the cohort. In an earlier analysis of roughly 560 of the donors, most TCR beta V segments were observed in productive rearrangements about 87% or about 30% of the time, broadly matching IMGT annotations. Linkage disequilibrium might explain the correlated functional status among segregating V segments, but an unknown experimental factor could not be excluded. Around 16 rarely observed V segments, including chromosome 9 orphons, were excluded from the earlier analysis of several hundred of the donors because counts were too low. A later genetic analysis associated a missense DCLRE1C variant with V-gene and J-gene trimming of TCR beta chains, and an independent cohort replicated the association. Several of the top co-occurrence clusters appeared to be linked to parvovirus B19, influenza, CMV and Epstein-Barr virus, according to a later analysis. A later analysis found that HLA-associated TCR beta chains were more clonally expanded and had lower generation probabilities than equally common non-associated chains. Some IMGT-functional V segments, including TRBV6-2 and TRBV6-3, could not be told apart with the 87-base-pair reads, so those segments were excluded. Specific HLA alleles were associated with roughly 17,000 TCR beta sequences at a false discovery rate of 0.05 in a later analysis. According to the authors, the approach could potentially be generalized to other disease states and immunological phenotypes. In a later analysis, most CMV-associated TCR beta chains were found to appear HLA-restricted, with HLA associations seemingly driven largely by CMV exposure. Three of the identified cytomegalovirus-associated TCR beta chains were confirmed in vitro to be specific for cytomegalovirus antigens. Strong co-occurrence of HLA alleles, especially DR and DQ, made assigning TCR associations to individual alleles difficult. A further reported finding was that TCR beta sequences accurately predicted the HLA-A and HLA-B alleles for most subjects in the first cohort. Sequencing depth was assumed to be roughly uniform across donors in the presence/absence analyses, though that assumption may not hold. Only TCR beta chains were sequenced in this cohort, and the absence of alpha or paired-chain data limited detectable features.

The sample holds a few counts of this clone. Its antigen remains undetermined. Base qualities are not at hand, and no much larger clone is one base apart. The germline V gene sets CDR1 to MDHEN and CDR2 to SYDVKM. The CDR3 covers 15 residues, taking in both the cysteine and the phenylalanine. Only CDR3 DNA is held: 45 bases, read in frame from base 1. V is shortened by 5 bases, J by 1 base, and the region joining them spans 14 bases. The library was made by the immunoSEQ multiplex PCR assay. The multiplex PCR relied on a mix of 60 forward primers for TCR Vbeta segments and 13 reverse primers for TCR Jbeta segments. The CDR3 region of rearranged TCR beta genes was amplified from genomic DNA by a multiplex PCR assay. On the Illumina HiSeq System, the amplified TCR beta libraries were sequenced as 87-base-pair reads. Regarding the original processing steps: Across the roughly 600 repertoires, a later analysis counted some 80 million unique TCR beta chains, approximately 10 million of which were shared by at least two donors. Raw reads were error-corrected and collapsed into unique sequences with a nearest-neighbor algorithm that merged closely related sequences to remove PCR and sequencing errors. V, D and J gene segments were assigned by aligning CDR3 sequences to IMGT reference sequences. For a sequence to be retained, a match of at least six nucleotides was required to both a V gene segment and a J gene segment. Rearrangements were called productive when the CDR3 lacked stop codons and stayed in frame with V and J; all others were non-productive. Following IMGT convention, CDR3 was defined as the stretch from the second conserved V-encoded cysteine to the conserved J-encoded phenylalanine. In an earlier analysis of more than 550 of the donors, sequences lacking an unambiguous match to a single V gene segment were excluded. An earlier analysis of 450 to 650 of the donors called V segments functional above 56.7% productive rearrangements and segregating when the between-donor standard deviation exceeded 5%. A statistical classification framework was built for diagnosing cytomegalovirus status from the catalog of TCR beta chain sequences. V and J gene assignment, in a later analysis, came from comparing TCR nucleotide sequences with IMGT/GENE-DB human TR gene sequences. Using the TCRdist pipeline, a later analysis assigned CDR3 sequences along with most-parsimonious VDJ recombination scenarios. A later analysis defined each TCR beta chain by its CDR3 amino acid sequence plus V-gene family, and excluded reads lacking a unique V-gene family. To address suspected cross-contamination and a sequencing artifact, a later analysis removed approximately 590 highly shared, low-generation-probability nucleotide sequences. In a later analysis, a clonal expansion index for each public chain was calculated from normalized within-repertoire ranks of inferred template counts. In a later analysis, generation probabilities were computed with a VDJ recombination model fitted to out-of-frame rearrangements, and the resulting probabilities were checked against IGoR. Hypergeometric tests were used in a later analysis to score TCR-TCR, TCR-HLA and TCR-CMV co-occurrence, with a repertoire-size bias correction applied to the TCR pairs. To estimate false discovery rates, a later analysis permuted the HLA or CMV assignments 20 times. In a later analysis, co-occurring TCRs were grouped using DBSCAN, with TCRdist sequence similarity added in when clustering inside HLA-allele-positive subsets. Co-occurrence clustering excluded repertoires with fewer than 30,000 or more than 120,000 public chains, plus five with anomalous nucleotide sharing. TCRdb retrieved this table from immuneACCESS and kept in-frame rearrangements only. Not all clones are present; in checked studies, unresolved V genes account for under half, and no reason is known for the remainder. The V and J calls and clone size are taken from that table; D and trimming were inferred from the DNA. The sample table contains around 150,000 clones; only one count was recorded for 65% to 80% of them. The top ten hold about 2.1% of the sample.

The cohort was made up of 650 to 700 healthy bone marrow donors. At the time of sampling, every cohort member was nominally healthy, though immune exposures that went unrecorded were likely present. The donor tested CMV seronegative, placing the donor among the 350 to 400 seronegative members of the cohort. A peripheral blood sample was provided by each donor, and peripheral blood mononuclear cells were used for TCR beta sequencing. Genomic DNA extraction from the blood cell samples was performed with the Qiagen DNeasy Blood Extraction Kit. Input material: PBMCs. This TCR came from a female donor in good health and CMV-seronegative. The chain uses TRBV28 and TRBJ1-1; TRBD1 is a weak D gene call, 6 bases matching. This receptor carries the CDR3 CASSPPRDKNTEAFF. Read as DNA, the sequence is TGTGCCAGCAGTCCCCCCAGGGACAAGAACACTGAAGCTTTCTTT. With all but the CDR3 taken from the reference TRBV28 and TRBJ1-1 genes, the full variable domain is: DVKVTQSSRYLVKRTGEKVFLECVQDMDHENMFWYRQDPGLGLRLIYFSYDVKMKEKGDIPEGYSVSREKKERFSLILESASTNQTSMYLCASSPPRDKNTEAFFGQGTRLTVV.